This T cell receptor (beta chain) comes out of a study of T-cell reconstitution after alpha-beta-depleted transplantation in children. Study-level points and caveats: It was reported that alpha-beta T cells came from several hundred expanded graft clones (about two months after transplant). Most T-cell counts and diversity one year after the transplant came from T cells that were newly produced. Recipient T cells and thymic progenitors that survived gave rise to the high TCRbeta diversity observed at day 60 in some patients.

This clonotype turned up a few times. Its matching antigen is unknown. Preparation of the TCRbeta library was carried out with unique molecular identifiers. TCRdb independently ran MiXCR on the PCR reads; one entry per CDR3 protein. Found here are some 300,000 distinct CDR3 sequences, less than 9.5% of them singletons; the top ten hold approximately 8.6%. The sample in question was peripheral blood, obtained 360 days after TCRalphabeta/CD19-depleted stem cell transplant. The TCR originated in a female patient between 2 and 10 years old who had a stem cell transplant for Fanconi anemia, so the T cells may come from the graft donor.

CDR3 amino acids: CASSQPYANTIYF. CDR3 in DNA: TGTGCCAGCAGTCAACCTTACGCAAACACCATATATTTT. The rearrangement links TRBV6-1 to TRBJ1-3, with D unresolved. V was pared by 5 bases and J by 6 bases, with 11 bases between. Germline loops: CDR1 MNHNS, CDR2 SASEGT. The CDR3 runs 13 residues.